This T cell receptor (beta chain) was captured by sequencing in a study of regulatory and conventional T cells in breast cancer. MiXCR, applied by TCRdb to the PCR reads, yields one record per CDR3 protein. The profile shows around 16,000 distinct CDR3 sequences, approximately 32% of them singletons. This clonotype appeared a few times. CDR1 SGHVS and CDR2 FNYEAQ come from the germline V gene. V was pared by 3 bases and J by 8 bases, with 6 bases of the junction left unmatched. CDR3 length: 14 residues. The TCR sequence derives from a female donor in good health. Sequences were obtained from conventional T cells from blood. The chain has TRBV7-6 and TRBJ2-1; 8 bases agree with TRBD2. The CDR3 reads CASSLTGGPYEQFF. Here the CDR3 DNA reads TGTGCCAGCAGCTTGACGGGAGGGCCCTATGAGCAGTTCTTC. Supplemented by reference TRBV7-6 and TRBJ2-1, the full variable domain reads GAGVSQSPRYKVTKRGQDVALRCDPISGHVSLYWYRQALGQGPEFLTYFNYEAQQDKSGLPNDRFSAERPEGSISTLTIQRTEQRDSAMYRCASSLTGGPYEQFFGPGTRLTVL.